The entry below describes one TCR beta chain. What it binds is not known. Each donor who had ophthalmopathy showed moderate-to-severe activity, a CAS of ≥3, a NOSPECS of ≥4, and a duration under 3 months. Germline V gene data show CDR1 as MNHNS and CDR2 as SASEGT. Trimming pared 2 bases from V and 0 bases from J, leaving 11 bases between. CDR3 length: 16 amino acids. As the template, RNA transcripts were used to amplify TCR beta CDR3 regions. An initial RT-PCR round employing HTBI primers preceded a second-round multiplex PCR. MiXCR, run by TCRdb on the multiplex PCR reads, gives a single entry per CDR3 protein. Here the sample spans approximately 460,000 distinct CDR3 sequences, roughly an eighth being singletons. These data originate in a study of Graves' ophthalmopathy and Graves' hyperthyroidism. Study-wide points: A majority of expanded thyroid clonotypes exceeding 0.001 frequency were likewise present in blood.

The origin of this receptor is a woman in her 30s with Graves' ophthalmopathy. The source material was blood. V is TRBV6-1 and J is TRBJ1-3; D unclear. CDR3 DNA: TGTGCCAGCAGTGAACAGGCCAGTTACTCTGGAAACACCATATATTTT. It codes for CASSEQASYSGNTIYF.